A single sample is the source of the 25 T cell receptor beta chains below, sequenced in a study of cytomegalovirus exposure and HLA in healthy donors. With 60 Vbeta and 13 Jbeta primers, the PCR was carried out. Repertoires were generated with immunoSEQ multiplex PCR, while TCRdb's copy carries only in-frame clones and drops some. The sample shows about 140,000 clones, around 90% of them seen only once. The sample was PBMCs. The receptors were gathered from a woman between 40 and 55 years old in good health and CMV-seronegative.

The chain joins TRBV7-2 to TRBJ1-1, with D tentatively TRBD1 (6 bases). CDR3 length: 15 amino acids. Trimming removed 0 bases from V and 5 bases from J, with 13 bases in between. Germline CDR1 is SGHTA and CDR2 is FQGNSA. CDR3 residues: CASSLAQGRPTEAFF. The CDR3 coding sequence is TGTGCCAGCAGCTTAGCCCAGGGGCGGCCGACTGAAGCTTTCTTT.

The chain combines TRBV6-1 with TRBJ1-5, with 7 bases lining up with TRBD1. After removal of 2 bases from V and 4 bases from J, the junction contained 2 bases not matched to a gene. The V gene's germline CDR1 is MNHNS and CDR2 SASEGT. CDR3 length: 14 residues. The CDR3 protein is CASSERDRNQPQHF. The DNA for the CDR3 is TGTGCCAGCAGTGAACGGGACAGAAATCAGCCCCAGCATTTT.

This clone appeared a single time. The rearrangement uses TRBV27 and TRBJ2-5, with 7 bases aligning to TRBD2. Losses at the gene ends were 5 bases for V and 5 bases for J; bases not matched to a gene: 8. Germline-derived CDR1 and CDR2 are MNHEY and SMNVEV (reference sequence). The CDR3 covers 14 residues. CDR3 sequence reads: CASSRGLVRETQYF. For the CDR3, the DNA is TGTGCCAGCAGTCGCGGACTAGTGAGGGAGACCCAGTACTTC.

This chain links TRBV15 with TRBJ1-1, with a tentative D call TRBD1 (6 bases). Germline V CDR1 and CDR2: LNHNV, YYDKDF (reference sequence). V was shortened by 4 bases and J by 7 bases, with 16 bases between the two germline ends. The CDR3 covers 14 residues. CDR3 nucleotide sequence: TGTGCCACCAGCATCTCAGGGGTGGGCCTTGAAGCTTTCTTT. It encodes CATSISGVGLEAFF.

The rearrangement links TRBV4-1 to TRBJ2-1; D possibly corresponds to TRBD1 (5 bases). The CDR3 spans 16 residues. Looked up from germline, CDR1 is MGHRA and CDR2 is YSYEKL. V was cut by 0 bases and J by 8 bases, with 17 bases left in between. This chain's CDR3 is CASSQDGAPHWDEQFF. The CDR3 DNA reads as TGCGCCAGCAGCCAAGATGGGGCGCCCCACTGGGATGAGCAGTTCTTC.

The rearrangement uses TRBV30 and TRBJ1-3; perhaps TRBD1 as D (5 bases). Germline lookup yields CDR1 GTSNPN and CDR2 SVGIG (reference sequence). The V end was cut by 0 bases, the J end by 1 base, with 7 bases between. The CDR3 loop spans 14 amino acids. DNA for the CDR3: TGTGCCTGGAGTGTAAAGGGGTCTGGAAACACCATATATTTT. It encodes CAWSVKGSGNTIYF.

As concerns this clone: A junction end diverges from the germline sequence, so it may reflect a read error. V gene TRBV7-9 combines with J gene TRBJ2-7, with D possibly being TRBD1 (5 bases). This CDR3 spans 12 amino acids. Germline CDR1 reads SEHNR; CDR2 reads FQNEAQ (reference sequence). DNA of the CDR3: TGTTCCAGCTCTGGGGCTAACTACGAGCAGTACTTC. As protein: CSSSGANYEQYF.

Written as DNA, the CDR3 is TGTGCCAGCAGTGTAGTCTCCAATACCTACGAGCAGTACTTC. It is translated as CASSVVSNTYEQYF. V and J are TRBV28 and TRBJ2-7; unclear D gene. The germline V gene encodes CDR1 MDHEN and CDR2 SYDVKM. The CDR3 consists of 14 residues. Trimming took off 5 bases at V and 2 bases at J, with 13 bases between the two ends.

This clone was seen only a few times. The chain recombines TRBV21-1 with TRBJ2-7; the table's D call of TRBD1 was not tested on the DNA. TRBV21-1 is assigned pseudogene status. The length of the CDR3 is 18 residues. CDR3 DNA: TGTGCCAGCAGCAAGAAGGTGGACGGGACACGGATAACCTACGAGCAGTACTTC. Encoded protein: CASSKKVDGTRITYEQYF.

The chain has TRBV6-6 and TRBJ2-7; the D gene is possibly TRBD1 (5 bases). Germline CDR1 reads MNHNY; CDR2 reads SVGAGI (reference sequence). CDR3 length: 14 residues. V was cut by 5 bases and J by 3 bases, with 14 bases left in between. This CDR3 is CASSGGALDYEQYF. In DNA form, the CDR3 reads TGTGCCAGCAGTGGTGGGGCCCTCGACTACGAGCAGTACTTC.

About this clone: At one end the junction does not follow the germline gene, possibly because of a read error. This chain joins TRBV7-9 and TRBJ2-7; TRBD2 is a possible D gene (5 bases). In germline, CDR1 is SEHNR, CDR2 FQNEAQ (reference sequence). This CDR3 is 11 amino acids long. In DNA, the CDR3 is TGTTCCAGCAGCAAGACGGGGGAGCAGTACTTC. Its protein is CSSSKTGEQYF.

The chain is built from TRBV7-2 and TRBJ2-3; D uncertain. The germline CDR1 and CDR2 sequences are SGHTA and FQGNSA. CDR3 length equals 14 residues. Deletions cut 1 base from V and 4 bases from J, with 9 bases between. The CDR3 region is CASSLGRNPDTQYF. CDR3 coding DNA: TGTGCCAGCAGCTTAGGCAGGAACCCAGATACGCAGTATTTT.

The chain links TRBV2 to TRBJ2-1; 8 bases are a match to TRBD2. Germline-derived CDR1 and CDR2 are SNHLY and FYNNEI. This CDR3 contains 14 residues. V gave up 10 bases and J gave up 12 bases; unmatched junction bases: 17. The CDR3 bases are TGTGCCATCAGCTATACTAGCGGAGCCCCCCGGCAGTTCTTC. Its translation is CAISYTSGAPRQFF.

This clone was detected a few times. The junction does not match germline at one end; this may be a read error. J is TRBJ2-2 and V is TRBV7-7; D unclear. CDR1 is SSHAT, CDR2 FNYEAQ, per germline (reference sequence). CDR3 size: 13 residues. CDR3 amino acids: CASSLDAGGELFF. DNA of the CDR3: TGTGCTAGCAGCTTGGATGCAGGAGGGGAGCTGTTTTTT.

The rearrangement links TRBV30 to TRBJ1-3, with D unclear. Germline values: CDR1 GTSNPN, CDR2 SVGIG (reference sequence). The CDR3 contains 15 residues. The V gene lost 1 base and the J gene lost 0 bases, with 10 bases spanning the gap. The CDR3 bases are TGTGCCTGGAGTGATGGGCGGGACTCTGGAAACACCATATATTTT. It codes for CAWSDGRDSGNTIYF.

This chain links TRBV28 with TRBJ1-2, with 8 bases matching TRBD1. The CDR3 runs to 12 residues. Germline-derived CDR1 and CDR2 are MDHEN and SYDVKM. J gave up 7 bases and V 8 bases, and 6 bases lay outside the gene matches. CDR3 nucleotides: TGTGCCAGCCAGGACAGGGCGGGTGGCTACACCTTC. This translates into CASQDRAGGYTF.

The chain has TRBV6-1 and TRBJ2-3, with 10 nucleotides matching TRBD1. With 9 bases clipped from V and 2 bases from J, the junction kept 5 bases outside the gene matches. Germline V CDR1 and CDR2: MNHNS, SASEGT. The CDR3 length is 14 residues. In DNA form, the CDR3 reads TGTGCCAGTTCGGGACAGGGGTCCACAGATACGCAGTATTTT. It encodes CASSGQGSTDTQYF.

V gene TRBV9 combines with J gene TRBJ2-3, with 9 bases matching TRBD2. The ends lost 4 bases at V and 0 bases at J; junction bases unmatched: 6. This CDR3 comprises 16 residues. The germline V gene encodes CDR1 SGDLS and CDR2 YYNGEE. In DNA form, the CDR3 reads TGTGCCAGCAGCCTAACCCTAGCGGGGAGCACAGATACGCAGTATTTT. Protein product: CASSLTLAGSTDTQYF.

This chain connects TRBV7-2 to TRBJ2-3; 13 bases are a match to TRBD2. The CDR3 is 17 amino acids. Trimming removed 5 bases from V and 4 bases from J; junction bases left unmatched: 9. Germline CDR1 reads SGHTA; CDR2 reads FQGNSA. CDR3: CASSQRLAGGGADTQYF. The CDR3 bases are TGTGCCAGCAGCCAAAGACTAGCGGGAGGAGGGGCAGATACGCAGTATTTT. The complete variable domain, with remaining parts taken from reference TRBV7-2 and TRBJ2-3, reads GAGVSQSPSNKVTEKGKDVELRCDPISGHTALYWYRQSLGQGLEFLIYFQGNSAPDKSGLPSDRFSAERTGGSVSTLTIQRTQQEDSAVYLCASSQRLAGGGADTQYFGPGTRLTVL.

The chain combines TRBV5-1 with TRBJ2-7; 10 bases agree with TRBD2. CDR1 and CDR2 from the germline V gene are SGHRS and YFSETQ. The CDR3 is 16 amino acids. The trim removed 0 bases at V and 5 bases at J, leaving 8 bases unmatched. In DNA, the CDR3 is TGCGCCAGCAGCTTGGTATTCCCGGGACTAGCGAACGAGCAGTACTTC. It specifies CASSLVFPGLANEQYF.

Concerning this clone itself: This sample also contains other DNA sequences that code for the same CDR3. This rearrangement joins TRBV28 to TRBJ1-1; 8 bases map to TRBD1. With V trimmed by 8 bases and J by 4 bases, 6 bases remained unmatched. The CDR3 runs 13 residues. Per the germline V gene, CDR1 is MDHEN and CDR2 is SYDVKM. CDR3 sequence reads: CASGQQGVTEAFF. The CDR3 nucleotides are TGTGCCAGCGGGCAACAGGGGGTCACTGAAGCTTTCTTT. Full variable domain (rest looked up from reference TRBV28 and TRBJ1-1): DVKVTQSSRYLVKRTGEKVFLECVQDMDHENMFWYRQDPGLGLRLIYFSYDVKMKEKGDIPEGYSVSREKKERFSLILESASTNQTSMYLCASGQQGVTEAFFGQGTRLTVV.

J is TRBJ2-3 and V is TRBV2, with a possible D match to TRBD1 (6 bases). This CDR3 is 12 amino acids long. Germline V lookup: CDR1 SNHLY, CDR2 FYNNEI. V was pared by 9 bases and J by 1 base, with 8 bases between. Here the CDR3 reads CASHRGTDTQYF. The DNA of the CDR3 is TGTGCCAGTCACAGGGGCACAGATACGCAGTATTTT.

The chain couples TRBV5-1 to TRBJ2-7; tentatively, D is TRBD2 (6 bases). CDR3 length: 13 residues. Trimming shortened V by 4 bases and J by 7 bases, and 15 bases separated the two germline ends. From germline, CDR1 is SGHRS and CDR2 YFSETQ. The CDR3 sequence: CASSPGTPGEQYF. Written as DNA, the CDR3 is TGCGCCAGCAGCCCTGGGACTCCGGGGGAGCAGTACTTC.

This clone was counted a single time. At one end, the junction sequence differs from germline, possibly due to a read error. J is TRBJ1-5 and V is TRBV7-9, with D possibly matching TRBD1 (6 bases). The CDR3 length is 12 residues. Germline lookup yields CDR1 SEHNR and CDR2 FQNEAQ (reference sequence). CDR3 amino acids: CSSSSGVQPQHF. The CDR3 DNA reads TGTTCCAGCAGCTCAGGGGTTCAGCCCCAGCATTTT.

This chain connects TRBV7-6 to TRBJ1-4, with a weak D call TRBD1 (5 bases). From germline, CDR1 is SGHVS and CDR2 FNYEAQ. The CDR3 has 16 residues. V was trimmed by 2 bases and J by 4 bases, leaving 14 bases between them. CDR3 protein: CASSLFTGGGNEKLFF. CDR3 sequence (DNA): TGTGCCAGCAGCTTATTCACAGGCGGTGGTAATGAAAAACTGTTTTTT. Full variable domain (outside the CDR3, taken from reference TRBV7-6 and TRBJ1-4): GAGVSQSPRYKVTKRGQDVALRCDPISGHVSLYWYRQALGQGPEFLTYFNYEAQQDKSGLPNDRFSAERPEGSISTLTIQRTEQRDSAMYRCASSLFTGGGNEKLFFGSGTQLSVL.